This T cell receptor (beta chain) was identified during a study of radiation and T cells in renal cell carcinoma. Germline V gene sequence: CDR1 LGHNT, CDR2 FRNRAP. V gave up 5 bases and J gave up 7 bases; unmatched junction bases: 7. The CDR3 runs 15 residues. Stated time point: blood 2 weeks post-SBRT. Treatment given: 15 Gy SBRT to primary tumor, nephrectomy 4 weeks later. The patient's renal cell carcinoma had clear cell pathology. Profiled with immunoSEQ multiplex PCR; TCRdb holds only in-frame clones, not every one. Among about 150,000 clones listed, roughly 87% were seen once. The sample consisted of blood, taken from a patient whose treatment included radiotherapy and nephrectomy. The clonotype was recovered from a woman between 50 and 59 years old with renal cell carcinoma. The genes are TRBV12-5 and TRBJ1-6; 8 nucleotides line up with TRBD1. This chain's CDR3 is CASGTYRGFNSPLHF. The CDR3 DNA sequence: TGTGCTAGTGGTACTTACAGGGGGTTCAATTCACCCCTCCACTTT.